A selection of T cell receptor beta chains follows, all from one sample in a study of cytomegalovirus exposure and HLA in healthy donors. Generated by immunoSEQ multiplex PCR, the TCRdb table keeps only in-frame clones and is missing some. Of 100,000 to 150,000 clones in the sample, 15% to 17% are singletons; the top ten hold 1.9%. The sample was PBMCs. These receptors all stem from a woman aged 18-35 years in good health and CMV-seronegative. CDR3s leave out the opening cysteine and the closing phenylalanine or tryptophan. The order of the fields is J gene, V gene, clone size, D gene, CDR3 protein. A D gene is named only where the DNA matches it firmly. Not all rows give a size; the values are once, few, many and, for expanded clones, a class.

>TRBJ2-7|TRBV30|few|.
ACLQGSYEQY
>TRBJ2-7|TRBV9|few|TRBD2
ASSVEGHREDEQY
>TRBJ1-2|TRBV28|.|.
ASSFQGLGYT
>TRBJ2-5|TRBV2|.|TRBD2
ASSERKTSGSLGETQY
>TRBJ1-1|TRBV9|.|TRBD1
ASGDRGVPEAF
>TRBJ1-1|TRBV5-1|.|.
ASSLAPGANTEAF
>TRBJ1-2|TRBV27|few|TRBD1
ASSLKGTGGVYGYT
>TRBJ2-7|TRBV7-8|.|TRBD2
ASSTGLEGSYEQY
>TRBJ1-1|TRBV18|.|.
ASSQTARRDTEAF
>TRBJ1-1|TRBV9|few|TRBD1
ASSATGGTEAF
>TRBJ1-6|TRBV9|.|.
ASSADSSYNSPLH
>TRBJ1-2|TRBV7-9|.|TRBD1
ASSLVPGGPGPGYT
>TRBJ2-3|TRBV2|.|TRBD1
AVDRDVADTQY
>TRBJ2-3|TRBV5-1|few|TRBD2
ASSLAGGEIDTQY
>TRBJ2-5|TRBV7-2|few|.
ASSVGTFQETQY
>TRBJ2-5|TRBV28|.|TRBD1
ASTSGQGFKTQY
>TRBJ1-2|TRBV7-6|few|TRBD1
ASSLPGGGYT
>TRBJ1-6|TRBV30|.|.
AWETGNSPLH
>TRBJ1-1|TRBV5-1|few|TRBD1
ASSLGGQGRTEAF
>TRBJ2-7|TRBV27|.|TRBD2
ARNRGGEPYEQY
>TRBJ1-5|TRBV5-8|few|TRBD1
ASSLGTGQFQPQH
>TRBJ1-1|TRBV12-5|few|TRBD1
ASAPYPDPETGGVEAF
>TRBJ2-5|TRBV27|.|.
ASRATGYQETQY
>TRBJ1-6|TRBV7-9|.|TRBD1
ASSSLRDRGWSPLH
>TRBJ1-5|TRBV7-8|few|.
ASSSLPRQTNQPQH
>TRBJ1-2|TRBV30|.|.
AWNPIRVSYT
>TRBJ1-4|TRBV18|.|.
ASSPPASNEKLF
>TRBJ1-2|TRBV28|few|TRBD1
ASSSWDSHFNYGYT
>TRBJ1-2|TRBV30|.|.
AWGRDYYYGYT
>TRBJ1-2|TRBV14|.|.
ASSHNVVPRFYGYT
>TRBJ2-1|TRBV4-3|few|TRBD1
ASSQRTGGSNEQF
>TRBJ1-1|TRBV15|few|TRBD1
ATSSLLPGGEAF
>TRBJ1-6|TRBV4-1|.|.
ASSQDPNSPLH
>TRBJ2-7|TRBV7-8|few|TRBD2
ASSPGLAGLGYEQY
>TRBJ2-7|TRBV10-3|.|.
AISDRQGGYEQY
>TRBJ1-2|TRBV5-8|few|.
ASSSSVSWNYGYT
>TRBJ1-2|TRBV6-1|.|.
ASSPQPLYGYT
>TRBJ2-2|TRBV9|.|.
ASIPGQQNTGELF
>TRBJ2-1|TRBV5-1|few|TRBD2
ASSDSPAGVGNEQF
>TRBJ1-2|TRBV11-2|.|.
ASSSIRGPNYGYT